The 24 T cell receptor beta chains below all came from one sample that was sequenced in a study of T-cell reconstitution after alpha-beta-depleted transplantation in children. The library targeted TCRbeta and was prepared with unique molecular identifiers. TCRdb called the PCR reads again in MiXCR, with one record for every CDR3 protein. The table lists roughly 300,000 distinct CDR3 sequences, over 9% of them singletons, with 2% to 3% in the top ten. Sequences were derived from PBMCs from the stem cell graft donor, sampled from the stem cell graft. The source of these receptors is a human donor who donated a stem cell graft to a child with acute lymphoblastic leukemia.

A few counts support this clonotype. V usage is TRBV7-2 and J usage is TRBJ2-7; TRBD2 matches 11 bases. This CDR3 is 15 amino acids long. Germline V lookup: CDR1 SGHTA, CDR2 FQGNSA. Trimming took 5 bases from V and 3 from J; bases not matched to a gene: 6. This CDR3 is CASSRTSGSIYEQYF. The CDR3 coding sequence is TGTGCCAGCAGCCGCACTAGCGGGAGTATCTACGAGCAGTACTTC. Complete variable domain (other parts from reference TRBV7-2 and TRBJ2-7): GAGVSQSPSNKVTEKGKDVELRCDPISGHTALYWYRQSLGQGLEFLIYFQGNSAPDKSGLPSDRFSAERTGGSVSTLTIQRTQQEDSAVYLCASSRTSGSIYEQYFGPGTRLTVT.

This clonotype was seen ten or more times. The chain combines TRBV7-9 with TRBJ2-2, with D possibly TRBD1 on 5 matching bases. Looked up from germline, CDR1 is SEHNR and CDR2 is FQNEAQ (reference sequence). V was shortened by 4 bases and J by 3 bases, with 6 bases between the two germline ends. This CDR3 region has 13 residues. In DNA form, the CDR3 reads TGTGCCAGCAGCTCCAGGGACACCGGGGAGCTGTTTTTT. This encodes CASSSRDTGELFF.

This clonotype was found a few times. The J gene is TRBJ1-4, the V gene TRBV6-1; D unclear. Germline-derived CDR1 and CDR2 are MNHNS and SASEGT. V gave up 6 bases and J gave up 6 bases, with 14 bases separating them. The CDR3 is 14 amino acids. The CDR3 loop is CASRARTLDEKLFF. In nucleotides, the CDR3 is TGTGCCAGCAGGGCAAGGACCTTGGATGAAAAACTGTTTTTT.

This clonotype was picked up many times. V and J are TRBV20-1 and TRBJ2-1; D tentatively reads TRBD1 or TRBD2 (5 bases each). Trimming stripped 6 bases from V and 0 bases from J, with 15 bases between. Germline V CDR1 and CDR2: DFQATT, SNEGSKA (reference sequence). This CDR3 contains 15 residues. The CDR3 loop reads CSASRGPDSYNEQFF. CDR3 bases: TGCAGTGCGTCTCGGGGCCCGGACTCCTACAATGAGCAGTTCTTC.

The chain couples TRBV29-1 to TRBJ2-3, with TRBD1 identical over 9 bases. CDR3 length: 15 amino acids. V lost 0 bases to trimming and J lost 5 bases; unmatched junction nucleotides: 6. The V gene's germline CDR1 is SQVTM and CDR2 ANQGSEA. The CDR3 nucleotides read TGCAGCGTTGAAGAACCGGGACAGGGAGAAGATACGCAGTATTTT. Translated: CSVEEPGQGEDTQYF.

The rearrangement uses TRBV20-1 and TRBJ1-5; tentative D call: TRBD1 (6 bases). Germline CDR1 DFQATT, CDR2 SNEGSKA (reference sequence). CDR3 length: 13 amino acids. V was shortened by 5 bases and J by 7 bases, with 15 bases between the two germline ends. This CDR3 is CSAEQGIIQPQHF. DNA for the CDR3: TGCAGTGCTGAGCAGGGGATAATACAGCCCCAGCATTTT.

This clonotype has more than one count but fewer than ten. The chain is built from TRBV5-1 and TRBJ2-3; TRBD1 might be the D (6 bases). Looked up from germline, CDR1 is SGHRS and CDR2 is YFSETQ. Trimming took 4 bases from V and 2 from J, leaving 14 bases between them. The length of the CDR3 is 15 residues. CDR3 sequence reads: CASSLGQIFTDTQYF. Written as DNA, the CDR3 is TGCGCCAGCAGCCTTGGACAGATATTCACAGATACGCAGTATTTT.

The CDR3 reads CASSLEGLQVATNEKLFF. The CDR3 nucleotides are TGTGCCAGCAGCTTAGAAGGACTACAGGTTGCAACTAATGAAAAACTGTTTTTT. The chain recombines TRBV11-2 with TRBJ1-4; TRBD1 might be the D (5 bases). CDR3 size: 18 residues. CDR1 is SGHAT and CDR2 is FQNNGV in the germline V gene. Trimming took 0 bases from V and 0 from J, leaving 14 bases between them. Complete variable domain (other parts from reference TRBV11-2 and TRBJ1-4): EAGVAQSPRYKIIEKRQSVAFWCNPISGHATLYWYQQILGQGPKLLIQFQNNGVVDDSQLPKDRFSAERLKGVDSTLKIQPAKLEDSAVYLCASSLEGLQVATNEKLFFGSGTQLSVL.

To note about this clonotype: This likely comes from a read error, as the CDR3 has no conserved phenylalanine or tryptophan at its end. Here the CDR3 reads CASKVRRGYNEQFS. As DNA, the CDR3 is TGTGCCAGCAAGGTACGGAGGGGGTACAATGAGCAGTTCTCC. The chain joins TRBV12-3 or TRBV12-4 to TRBJ2-1; D might be TRBD1 or TRBD2, each matching 6 bases. CDR3 length: 14 residues. Trimming took off 7 bases at V and 4 bases at J, with 14 bases between the two ends.

This clonotype was observed a handful of times. The V call is TRBV15, the J call TRBJ2-3; D might be TRBD2 (5 bases). This CDR3 is built from 16 residues. Germline V gives CDR1 LNHNV, CDR2 YYDKDF (reference sequence). Trimming cost V 0 bases and J 2 bases, with 12 bases left between them. As DNA, the CDR3 is TGTGCCACCAGCAGAGATCGTGGGAGAAACACAGATACGCAGTATTTT. Translating gives CATSRDRGRNTDTQYF. The complete variable domain, with remaining parts taken from reference TRBV15 and TRBJ2-3, reads DAMVIQNPRYQVTQFGKPVTLSCSQTLNHNVMYWYQQKSSQAPKLLFHYYDKDFNNEADTPDNFQSRRPNTSFCFLDIRSPGLGDTAMYLCATSRDRGRNTDTQYFGPGTRLTVL.

The J gene is TRBJ2-1, the V gene TRBV9; 7 bases are a match to TRBD2. This CDR3 has 13 amino acids. Germline-derived CDR1 and CDR2 are SGDLS and YYNGEE. The V gene end was trimmed by 0 bases and the J gene end by 10 bases; junction bases not matched to a gene: 4. The CDR3 sequence is CASSVARAGEQFF. CDR3 nucleotides: TGTGCCAGCAGCGTAGCTAGAGCGGGGGAGCAGTTCTTC.

This clonotype was recorded once. The chain employs TRBV3-1 and TRBJ2-5, with 9 bases lining up with TRBD2. Trimming cost V 8 bases and J 2 bases; bases outside gene matches: 9. The CDR3 runs to 15 residues. In germline, CDR1 is LGHDT, CDR2 YNNKEL (reference sequence). CDR3 sequence reads: CASSTRLADQETQYF. CDR3 bases: TGTGCCAGCTCCACCCGACTAGCGGATCAAGAGACCCAGTACTTC.

This clonotype was observed a few times. The chain couples TRBV7-9 to TRBJ2-3; no clear D gene. Germline loops: CDR1 SEHNR, CDR2 FQNEAQ (reference sequence). CDR3 size: 17 residues. V lost 1 base to trimming and J lost 3 bases, with 17 bases between them. The CDR3 DNA is TGTGCCAGCAGCTTAGTCTCTGGACCATTTGCTACAGATACGCAGTATTTT. Its protein is CASSLVSGPFATDTQYF.

This clonotype has just a few counts. The J gene is TRBJ1-1, the V gene TRBV4-1, with 7 bases aligning to TRBD1. V lost 6 bases to trimming and J lost 5 bases; unmatched junction nucleotides: 9. The CDR3 consists of 14 residues. From germline, CDR1 is MGHRA and CDR2 YSYEKL. The DNA of the CDR3 is TGCGCCAGCAGGGGGCCGGGCAGGGGGACTGAAGCTTTCTTT. Protein: CASRGPGRGTEAFF.

In its sample, this clonotype was seen a few times. V and J are TRBV7-6 and TRBJ2-7; 7 bases map to TRBD1. The J segment lost 2 bases and the V segment lost 5 bases, leaving 12 bases of the junction unmatched. There are 16 residues in the CDR3. Germline lookup yields CDR1 SGHVS and CDR2 FNYEAQ. The DNA for the CDR3 is TGTGCCAGCAGCACAAATTTAAGGCAGGGGGCCTACGAGCAGTACTTC. The encoded protein is CASSTNLRQGAYEQYF.

This chain connects TRBV7-4 to TRBJ2-3; 9 nucleotides match TRBD2. Germline-derived CDR1 and CDR2 are SGHVT and SQSDAQ. The CDR3 is made up of 24 amino acids. Trimming cost V 2 bases and J 3 bases; bases outside gene matches: 30. CDR3 in amino acids: CASSLWRPGRGGLGTSGLTDTQYF. CDR3 sequence (DNA): TGTGCCAGCAGCTTATGGAGGCCCGGACGGGGGGGGCTCGGAACTAGCGGGCTTACAGATACGCAGTATTTT.

Note on this clonotype: One base away lies a much larger clone, so this may be a sequencing read error. This chain's CDR3 is CAISFQEYTEAFF. CDR3 DNA: TGTGCCATCAGTTTCCAAGAGTACACTGAAGCTTTCTTT. The genes are TRBV10-3 and TRBJ1-1, with no clear D. Trimming took off 5 bases at V and 3 bases at J, with 10 bases between the two ends. The CDR3 is 13 residues long. Germline V lookup: CDR1 ENHRY, CDR2 SYGVKD.

The chain is built from TRBV4-3 and TRBJ1-2; TRBD1 aligns across 7 bases. The germline V gene has CDR1 LGHNA and CDR2 YSLEER. The CDR3 spans 15 residues. The J segment lost 4 bases and the V segment lost 0 bases, leaving 5 bases of the junction unmatched. The CDR3 spells CASSQDWTGIYGYTF. In DNA form, the CDR3 reads TGCGCCAGCAGCCAAGACTGGACAGGAATCTATGGCTACACCTTC.

As DNA, the CDR3 is TGCAGTGCTATGCTGAGTGGGAGCACAGATACGCAGTATTTT. It specifies CSAMLSGSTDTQYF. The chain employs TRBV20-1 and TRBJ2-3; D not resolved. CDR1 and CDR2 from the germline V gene are DFQATT and SNEGSKA (reference sequence). The V end lost 4 bases, the J end lost 0 bases, and 11 bases lay between the germline ends. CDR3 length equals 14 residues.

J is TRBJ2-7 and V is TRBV20-1; the match to TRBD2 covers 10 bases. Germline CDR1 is DFQATT and CDR2 is SNEGSKA (reference sequence). CDR3 length: 15 residues. After removal of 1 base from V and 5 bases from J, the junction contained 8 bases not matched to a gene. CDR3 DNA: TGCAGTGCTAGAGTCGGGGCTAGCGGGAGCAACGAGCAGTACTTC. Amino acids: CSARVGASGSNEQYF.

This clonotype came up a few times. The CDR3 loop reads CSVEGDPGSEAFF. The CDR3 nucleotides read TGCAGCGTTGAGGGGGACCCGGGCTCTGAAGCTTTCTTT. V and J are TRBV29-1 and TRBJ1-1, with D possibly being TRBD1 (5 bases). The CDR3 totals 13 residues. CDR1 is SQVTM, CDR2 ANQGSEA, per germline. Trimming left V 3 bases short and J 6 bases short, with 14 bases between.

This clonotype was seen many times. This chain joins TRBV20-1 and TRBJ2-5, with D hard to call. CDR1 is DFQATT, CDR2 SNEGSKA, per germline (reference sequence). Deletions cut 6 bases from V and 1 base from J, with 15 bases between. This CDR3 is 14 amino acids long. The CDR3 reads CSATRPAVQETQYF. The CDR3 DNA sequence: TGCAGTGCCACCCGGCCCGCAGTCCAAGAGACCCAGTACTTC.

This chain links TRBV5-1 with TRBJ2-7; TRBD2 matches 8 bases. Trimming at V came to 6 bases and at J to 3 bases, leaving 5 bases not matched to a gene. The CDR3 loop spans 13 amino acids. Germline lookup yields CDR1 SGHRS and CDR2 YFSETQ. This CDR3 is CASNKGTSYEQYF. CDR3 DNA: TGCGCCAGCAACAAAGGGACTAGCTACGAGCAGTACTTC.

This clonotype was counted a few times. The rearrangement joins TRBV29-1 to TRBJ2-7; 10 nucleotides match TRBD1. Trimming cost V 1 base and J 3 bases; bases outside gene matches: 6. The germline V gene encodes CDR1 SQVTM and CDR2 ANQGSEA. The CDR3 consists of 15 residues. The CDR3 DNA sequence: TGCAGCGTTGAAGGTGGGGGGACAGGGGACTACGAGCAGTACTTC. Translation: CSVEGGGTGDYEQYF.